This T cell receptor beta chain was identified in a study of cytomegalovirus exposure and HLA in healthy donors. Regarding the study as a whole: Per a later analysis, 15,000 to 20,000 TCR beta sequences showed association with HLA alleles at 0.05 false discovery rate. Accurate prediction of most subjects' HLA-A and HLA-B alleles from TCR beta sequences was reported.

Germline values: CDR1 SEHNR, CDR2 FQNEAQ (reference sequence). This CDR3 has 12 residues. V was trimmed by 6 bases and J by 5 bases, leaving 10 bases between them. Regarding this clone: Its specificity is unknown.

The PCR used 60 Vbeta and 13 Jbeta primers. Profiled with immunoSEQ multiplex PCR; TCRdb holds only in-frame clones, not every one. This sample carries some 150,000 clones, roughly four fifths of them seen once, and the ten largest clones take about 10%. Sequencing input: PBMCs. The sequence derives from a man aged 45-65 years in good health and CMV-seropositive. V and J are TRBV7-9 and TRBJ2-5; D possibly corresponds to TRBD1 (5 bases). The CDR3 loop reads CASSRGGETQYF. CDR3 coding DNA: TGTGCCAGCAGTAGGGGTGGGGAGACCCAGTACTTC.